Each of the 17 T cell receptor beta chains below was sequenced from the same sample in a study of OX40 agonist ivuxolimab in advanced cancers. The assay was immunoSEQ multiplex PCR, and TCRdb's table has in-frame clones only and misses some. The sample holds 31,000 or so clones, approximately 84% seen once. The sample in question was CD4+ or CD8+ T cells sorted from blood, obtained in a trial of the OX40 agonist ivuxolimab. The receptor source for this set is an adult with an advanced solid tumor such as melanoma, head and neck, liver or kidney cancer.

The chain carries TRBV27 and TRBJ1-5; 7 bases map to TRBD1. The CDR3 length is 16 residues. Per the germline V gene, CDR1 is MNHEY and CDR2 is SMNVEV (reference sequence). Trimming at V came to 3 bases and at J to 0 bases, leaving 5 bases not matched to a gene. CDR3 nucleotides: TGTGCCAGCAGTTTGCAGGGGGGGTATAGCAATCAGCCCCAGCATTTT. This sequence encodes CASSLQGGYSNQPQHF.

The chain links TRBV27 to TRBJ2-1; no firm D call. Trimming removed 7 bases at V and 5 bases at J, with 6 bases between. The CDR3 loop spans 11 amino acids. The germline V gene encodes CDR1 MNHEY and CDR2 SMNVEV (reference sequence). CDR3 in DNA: TGTGCCAGCAACGGAAACAATGAGCAGTTCTTC. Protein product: CASNGNNEQFF.

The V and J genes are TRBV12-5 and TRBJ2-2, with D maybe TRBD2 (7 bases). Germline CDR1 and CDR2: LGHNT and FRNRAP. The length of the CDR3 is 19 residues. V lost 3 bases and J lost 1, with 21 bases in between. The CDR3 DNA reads TGTGCTAGTGGTTTCCTCATCAAGGGGGAGGGCCGGAACACCGGGGAGCTGTTTTTT. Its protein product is CASGFLIKGEGRNTGELFF.

The CDR3 nucleotides are TGTGCCAGCAGTTTATACAGGGAAGGCAATCAGCCCCAGCATTTT. It specifies CASSLYREGNQPQHF. The chain employs TRBV28 and TRBJ1-5; TRBD1 is a possible D gene (6 bases). This CDR3 is 15 amino acids long. Per the germline V gene, CDR1 is MDHEN and CDR2 is SYDVKM. Trimming removed 1 base from V and 2 bases from J, with 9 bases in between.

CDR3 region: CASSLGLAGSAEQFF. The CDR3 bases are TGCGCCAGCAGCTTGGGGCTAGCGGGGAGCGCTGAGCAGTTCTTC. The rearrangement joins TRBV5-1 to TRBJ2-1, with 9 bases matching TRBD2. The germline V gene encodes CDR1 SGHRS and CDR2 YFSETQ. Trimming took 0 bases from V and 9 from J; bases not matched to a gene: 7. This CDR3 is 15 amino acids long.

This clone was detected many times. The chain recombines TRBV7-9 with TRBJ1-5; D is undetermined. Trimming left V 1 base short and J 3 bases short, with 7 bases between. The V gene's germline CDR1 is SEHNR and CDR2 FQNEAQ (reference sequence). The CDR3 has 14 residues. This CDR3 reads CASSLEGSNQPQHF. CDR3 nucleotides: TGTGCCAGCAGCTTAGAAGGCTCCAATCAGCCCCAGCATTTT.

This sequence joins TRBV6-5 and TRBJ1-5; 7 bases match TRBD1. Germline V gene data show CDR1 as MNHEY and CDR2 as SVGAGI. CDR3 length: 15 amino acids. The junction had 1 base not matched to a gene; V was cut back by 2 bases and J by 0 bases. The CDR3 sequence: CASSYKGASNQPQHF. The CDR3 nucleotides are TGTGCCAGCAGTTACAAGGGGGCTAGCAATCAGCCCCAGCATTTT.

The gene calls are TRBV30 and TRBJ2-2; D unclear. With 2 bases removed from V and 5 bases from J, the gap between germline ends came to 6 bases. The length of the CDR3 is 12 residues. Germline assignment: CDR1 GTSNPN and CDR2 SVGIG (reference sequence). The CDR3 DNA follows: TGTGCCTGGAGTTATGATACCGGGGAGCTGTTTTTT. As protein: CAWSYDTGELFF.

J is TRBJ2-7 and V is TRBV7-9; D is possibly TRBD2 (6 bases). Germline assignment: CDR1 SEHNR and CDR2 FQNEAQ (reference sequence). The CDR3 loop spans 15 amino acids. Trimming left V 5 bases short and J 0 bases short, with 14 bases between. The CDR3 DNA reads TGTGCCAGCAGCCCTAAAACCGGGAGCTCCTACGAGCAGTACTTC. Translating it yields CASSPKTGSSYEQYF.

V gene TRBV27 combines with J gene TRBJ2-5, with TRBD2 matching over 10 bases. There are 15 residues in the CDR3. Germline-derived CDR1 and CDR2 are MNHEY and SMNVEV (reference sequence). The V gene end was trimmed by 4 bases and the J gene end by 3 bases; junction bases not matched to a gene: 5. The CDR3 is CASSSTLAGEETQYF. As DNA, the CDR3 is TGTGCCAGCAGTTCCACTCTAGCGGGGGAAGAGACCCAGTACTTC.

The CDR3 DNA reads TGCGCCAGCAGCCAAGGGACAGGGGTGAACACCGGGGAGCTGTTTTTT. Its protein product is CASSQGTGVNTGELFF. V is TRBV4-1 and J is TRBJ2-2, with TRBD1 matching 9 bases. Germline V gene data show CDR1 as MGHRA and CDR2 as YSYEKL. The CDR3 is 16 amino acids. V lost 1 base to trimming and J lost 1 base; unmatched junction nucleotides: 1.

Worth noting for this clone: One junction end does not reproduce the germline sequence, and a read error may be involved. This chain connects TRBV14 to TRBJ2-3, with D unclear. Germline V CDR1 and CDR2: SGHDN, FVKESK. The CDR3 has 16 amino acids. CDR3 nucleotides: TGTGCCAGCAACCAAGGGATAGGGCTTAGCACAGATACGCAGTATTTT. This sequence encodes CASNQGIGLSTDTQYF.

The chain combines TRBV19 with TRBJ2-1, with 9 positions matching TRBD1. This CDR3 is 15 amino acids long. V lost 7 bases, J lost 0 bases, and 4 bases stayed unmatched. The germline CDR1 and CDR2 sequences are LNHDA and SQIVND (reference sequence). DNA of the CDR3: TGTGCCAGTACCCGACAGGGGGGCTCCTACAATGAGCAGTTCTTC. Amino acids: CASTRQGGSYNEQFF.

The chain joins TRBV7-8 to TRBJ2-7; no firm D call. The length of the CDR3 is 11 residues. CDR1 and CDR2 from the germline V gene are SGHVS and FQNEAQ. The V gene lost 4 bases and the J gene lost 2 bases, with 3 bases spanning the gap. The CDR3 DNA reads TGTGCCAGCAGCTCGACCTACGAGCAGTACTTC. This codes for CASSSTYEQYF.

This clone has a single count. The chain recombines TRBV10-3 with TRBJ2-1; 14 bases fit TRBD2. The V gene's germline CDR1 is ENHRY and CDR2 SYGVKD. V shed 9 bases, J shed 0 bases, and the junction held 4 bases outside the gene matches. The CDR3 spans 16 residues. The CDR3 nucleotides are TGTGCCATTGGGACTAGCGGGAGATTCTCCTACAATGAGCAGTTCTTC. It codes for CAIGTSGRFSYNEQFF.

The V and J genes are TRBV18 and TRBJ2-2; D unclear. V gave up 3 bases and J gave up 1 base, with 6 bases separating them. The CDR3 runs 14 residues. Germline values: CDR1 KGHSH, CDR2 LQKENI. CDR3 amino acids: CASSPTENTGELFF. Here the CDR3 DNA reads TGTGCCAGCTCACCCACAGAGAACACCGGGGAGCTGTTTTTT.

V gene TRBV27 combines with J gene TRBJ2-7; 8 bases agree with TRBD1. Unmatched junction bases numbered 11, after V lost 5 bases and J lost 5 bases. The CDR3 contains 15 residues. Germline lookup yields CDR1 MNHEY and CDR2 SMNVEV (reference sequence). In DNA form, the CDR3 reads TGTGCCAGCAGTCCCCGCGGCAGGGGGCGTAACGAGCAGTACTTC. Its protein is CASSPRGRGRNEQYF.